One and the same sample provided the 16 T cell receptor beta chains below, sequenced in a study of T cell changes during pregnancy in multiple sclerosis (dated by TCRdb to between 2018 and 2021). Receptor libraries were prepared by the immunoSEQ multiplex PCR assay. TCRdb carries this immuneACCESS record with in-frame sequences only. Its versions omit some clonotypes, under half of them owing to an unresolved V gene in the studies checked, with the rest unexplained. Present in this sample are about 33,000 clones, about 90% of which were seen just once. 2.5% to 3% of the sample lies in the top ten. The sequencing here drew on CD4+ T cells from peripheral blood mononuclear cells, taken in the third trimester of pregnancy. These receptors came from a female donor in good health, enrolled as a control in a pregnancy study.

This clone was seen only once. A junction end diverges from the germline sequence, so it may reflect a read error. This chain links TRBV2 with TRBJ2-3; TRBD2 matches 9 bases. Germline values: CDR1 SNHLY, CDR2 FYNNEI. This CDR3 has 13 amino acids. This CDR3 reads CASSDLAGGRTIF. The CDR3 DNA reads TGTGCCAGCAGTGATTTGGCGGGGGGGAGGACCATATTT.

The genes are TRBV9 and TRBJ1-1; the D gene is possibly TRBD1 (5 bases). The CDR3 covers 16 residues. The germline V gene has CDR1 SGDLS and CDR2 YYNGEE. The V and J ends lost 4 bases and 3 bases respectively, with 19 bases between them. The DNA of the CDR3 is TGTGCCAGCAGCCCCCGTTGGGGGGGGAAAGACACTGAAGCTTTCTTT. This gives the protein CASSPRWGGKDTEAFF.

This chain connects TRBV7-6 to TRBJ1-4; no clear D gene. In germline, CDR1 is SGHVS, CDR2 FNYEAQ. V shed 5 bases and J shed 4 bases, with 11 bases lying between them. The CDR3 runs to 14 residues. The CDR3 reads CASSRRRSNEKLFF. In DNA form, the CDR3 reads TGTGCCAGCAGCCGTAGGCGGAGTAATGAAAAACTGTTTTTT.

The chain uses TRBV4-1 and TRBJ2-6; tentatively, D is TRBD2 (7 bases). The CDR3 covers 16 residues. Germline V gives CDR1 MGHRA, CDR2 YSYEKL. Trimming removed 0 bases from V and 2 bases from J, with 8 bases in between. The CDR3 DNA is TGCGCCAGCAGCCAAGAAGGGGGGGCTGGGGCCAACGTCCTGACTTTC. Protein: CASSQEGGAGANVLTF.

The chain has TRBV18 and TRBJ2-7, with 8 positions matching TRBD2. Germline CDR1 and CDR2: KGHSH and LQKENI. V dropped 4 bases and J dropped 0; count of bases not matched to a gene: 2. The length of the CDR3 is 14 residues. This chain's CDR3 is CASSLLADSYEQYF. Written as DNA, the CDR3 is TGTGCCAGCTCACTACTAGCGGACTCCTACGAGCAGTACTTC.

J is TRBJ2-2 and V is TRBV10-1; D is undetermined. The germline gives CDR1 WNHNN, CDR2 SYGVQD (reference sequence). This CDR3 comprises 13 residues. The V and J ends lost 6 bases and 6 bases respectively, with 11 bases between them. The CDR3 DNA sequence: TGCGCCAGCAGGGCCTTATCATCCGGGGAGCTGTTTTTT. Translating it yields CASRALSSGELFF.

This clone was counted between two and nine times. The chain carries TRBV5-1 and TRBJ1-1; D uncertain. Germline V gene lookup returns CDR1 SGHRS and CDR2 YFSETQ. CDR3 length: 13 amino acids. Trimming took off 7 bases at V and 1 base at J, with 11 bases between the two ends. The CDR3 nucleotides read TGCGCCAGCGGTAGAGGTGCGAACACTGAAGCTTTCTTT. Translated, it gives CASGRGANTEAFF.

J is TRBJ1-1 and V is TRBV7-2, with a possible D match to TRBD1 (5 bases). Germline V CDR1 and CDR2: SGHTA, FQGNSA. This CDR3 spans 13 amino acids. V was pared by 5 bases and J by 1 base, with 8 bases between. The CDR3 sequence is CASSPGRNTEAFF. The CDR3 region has the DNA TGTGCCAGCAGCCCAGGGCGGAACACTGAAGCTTTCTTT. The full variable domain, in which reference TRBV7-2 and TRBJ1-1 provide the parts outside the CDR3, is GAGVSQSPSNKVTEKGKDVELRCDPISGHTALYWYRQSLGQGLEFLIYFQGNSAPDKSGLPSDRFSAERTGGSVSTLTIQRTQQEDSAVYLCASSPGRNTEAFFGQGTRLTVV.

The chain uses TRBV6-6 and TRBJ1-2; unclear D gene. CDR1 MNHNY and CDR2 SVGAGI come from the germline V gene (reference sequence). Trimming took 6 bases from V and 1 from J, leaving 6 bases between them. The CDR3 loop spans 12 amino acids. CDR3 residues: CASSSLNYGYTF. The DNA for the CDR3 is TGTGCCAGCAGCTCCCTTAACTATGGCTACACCTTC.

The V call is TRBV19, the J call TRBJ2-5; perhaps TRBD1 as D (5 bases). V was cut by 5 bases and J by 5 bases, with 18 bases left in between. The germline gives CDR1 LNHDA, CDR2 SQIVND (reference sequence). The CDR3 length is 15 residues. The CDR3 sequence is CASSGAGLGWETQYF. The CDR3 DNA reads TGTGCCAGTAGTGGGGCAGGGTTAGGGTGGGAGACCCAGTACTTC.

The rearrangement uses TRBV7-9 and TRBJ1-6; D ambiguous. The V end was cut by 0 bases, the J end by 5 bases, with 14 bases between. Germline V gene lookup returns CDR1 SEHNR and CDR2 FQNEAQ (reference sequence). The CDR3 loop spans 17 amino acids. CDR3 DNA: TGTGCCAGCAGCTTAGCGCAGATACCGACTGATAATTCACCCCTCCACTTT. Protein product: CASSLAQIPTDNSPLHF.

The rearrangement joins TRBV6-5 to TRBJ2-5, with a weak D call TRBD2 (6 bases). Germline V gene lookup returns CDR1 MNHEY and CDR2 SVGAGI. This CDR3 is 13 amino acids long. V lost 8 bases to trimming and J lost 1 base, with 11 bases between them. In DNA, the CDR3 is TGTGCCAGCCGAGACGGGGGCCAAGAGACCCAGTACTTC. Its translation is CASRDGGQETQYF.

The chain combines TRBV18 with TRBJ1-3; a possible D gene is TRBD1 (6 bases). CDR1 and CDR2 (germline): KGHSH, LQKENI. The CDR3 loop spans 14 amino acids. Trimming pared 8 bases from V and 2 bases from J, leaving 13 bases between. The CDR3 reads CASTPRTAGNTIYF. The DNA of the CDR3 is TGTGCCAGCACCCCCCGGACAGCTGGAAACACCATATATTTT.

The chain is built from TRBV6-4 and TRBJ1-2, with D perhaps matching TRBD1 (5 bases). V was clipped by 3 bases and J by 3 bases, with 14 bases between them. Germline CDR1 is MRHNA and CDR2 is SNTAGT. The CDR3 extends over 15 amino acids. CDR3 nucleotides: TGTGCCAGCAGTGAGAGGTCAGGGAATGACTATGGCTACACCTTC. Translated, it gives CASSERSGNDYGYTF.

The chain carries TRBV5-1 and TRBJ2-3, with 8 bases lining up with TRBD1. The CDR3 is made up of 15 amino acids. Germline V gene lookup returns CDR1 SGHRS and CDR2 YFSETQ. The V and J ends lost 0 bases and 2 bases, in that order; junction bases with no gene match: 2. The CDR3 sequence is CASSLGDRPTDTQYF. DNA for the CDR3: TGCGCCAGCAGCTTGGGGGACAGGCCCACAGATACGCAGTATTTT.

The V call is TRBV7-9, the J call TRBJ1-1, with TRBD1 matching 10 bases. After removal of 9 bases from V and 4 bases from J, the junction contained 5 bases not matched to a gene. Germline loops: CDR1 SEHNR, CDR2 FQNEAQ (reference sequence). The CDR3 length is 13 residues. CDR3: CASMDRGITEAFF. CDR3 nucleotide sequence: TGTGCCAGTATGGACAGGGGGATCACTGAAGCTTTCTTT. The whole variable domain, filled in from reference TRBV7-9 and TRBJ1-1, reads DTGVSQNPRHKITKRGQNVTFRCDPISEHNRLYWYRQTLGQGPEFLTYFQNEAQLEKSRLLSDRFSAERPKGSFSTLEIQRTEQGDSAMYLCASMDRGITEAFFGQGTRLTVV.